One T cell receptor (beta chain) is described in this entry. The entry originates in a study of CD8 T cells in Susac syndrome. The V end was cut by 1 base, the J end by 4 bases, with 9 bases between. The germline V gene encodes CDR1 DFQATT and CDR2 SNEGSKA (reference sequence). The CDR3 contains 13 residues. Reverse transcription of roughly 0.5 to 1 ug RNA was carried out with random hexamers. immunoSEQ multiplex PCR amplified TCR beta CDR3 across 54 Vbeta, 13 Jbeta. TCRdb itself ran the immunoSEQ multiplex PCR reads through MiXCR, one entry per CDR3 protein. The sample includes some 190,000 distinct CDR3 sequences, 95% of them seen just once. CD8+ and CD4+ T cells were negatively isolated; TEMRA cells were FACS-enriched.

The chain carries TRBV20-1 and TRBJ2-3; either TRBD1 or TRBD2 may fit D (6 bases each). This receptor was taken from a human donor in good health. Material for sequencing was CD4+ T cells from PBMCs. DNA of the CDR3: TGCAGTGCTAGAGCGGGGGCCCCAGATACGCAGTATTTT. Translating gives CSARAGAPDTQYF.